The 23 T cell receptor beta chains reported below all come from one sample, sequenced in a study of human T cells and chemical hapten exposure. TCRdb re-analysed the RACE reads in MiXCR, keeping a single row per CDR3 protein. The table has about 70,000 distinct CDR3 sequences, 8.5% seen once; the top ten hold around 3.3%. Stated time point: patch test 2, 6 weeks after DPC sensitization. Treatment: therapeutic diphenylcyclopropenone sensitization with weekly scalp DPC. This sample comprised whole blood, obtained in connection with sensitization to the hapten diphenylcyclopropenone (DPC). Receptors were obtained from a woman aged 45-65 years with alopecia areata. Some clones in this sample may be carry-over from other donors' samples.

This clonotype was seen at least ten times. The gene calls are TRBV29-1 and TRBJ2-7; 8 bases match TRBD1. The CDR3 runs 13 residues. Germline loops: CDR1 SQVTM, CDR2 ANQGSEA. Trimming took 1 base from V and 4 from J; bases not matched to a gene: 3. CDR3: CSVEGQGLYEQYF. Here the CDR3 DNA reads TGCAGCGTTGAAGGACAGGGGTTGTACGAGCAGTACTTC.

CDR3 nucleotides: TGTGCCAGCAGCCGGACAGGGGATGGAAGAGATACGCAGTATTTT. The encoded protein is CASSRTGDGRDTQYF. The genes are TRBV2 and TRBJ2-3, with 9 bases that match TRBD1. The CDR3 is 15 amino acids. V gave up 6 bases and J gave up 5 bases; unmatched junction bases: 9. The V gene's germline CDR1 is SNHLY and CDR2 FYNNEI.

This clonotype turned up a few times. The chain combines TRBV20-1 with TRBJ2-7; D is perhaps TRBD1 or TRBD2 (5 bases each). The V and J ends lost 6 bases and 5 bases respectively, with 14 bases between them. CDR1 and CDR2 (germline): DFQATT, SNEGSKA (reference sequence). There are 12 residues in the CDR3. The CDR3 spells CSARRGPNEQYF. The CDR3 DNA follows: TGCAGTGCCAGACGGGGCCCCAACGAGCAGTACTTC.

There are many counts of this clonotype. The rearrangement uses TRBV6-6 and TRBJ1-4; D not certain. Germline CDR1 reads MNHNY; CDR2 reads SVGAGI (reference sequence). This CDR3 region has 11 residues. V lost 7 bases and J lost 8, with 8 bases in between. This CDR3 reads CASTIKEKLFF. CDR3 in DNA: TGTGCCAGCACCATAAAGGAAAAACTGTTTTTT.

This clonotype was picked up a small number of times. The gene calls are TRBV5-6 and TRBJ1-1; the D is unclear. V was shortened by 7 bases and J by 0 bases, with 13 bases between the two germline ends. The CDR3 length is 14 residues. Looked up from germline, CDR1 is SGHDT and CDR2 is YYEEEE. The CDR3 sequence is CASLSLVVNTEAFF. CDR3 DNA sequence: TGTGCCAGCCTTAGCTTGGTGGTGAACACTGAAGCTTTCTTT. Supplemented by reference TRBV5-6 and TRBJ1-1, the full variable domain reads DAGVTQSPTHLIKTRGQQVTLRCSPKSGHDTVSWYQQALGQGPQFIFQYYEEEERQRGNFPDRFSGHQFPNYSSELNVNALLLGDSALYLCASLSLVVNTEAFFGQGTRLTVV.

The chain couples TRBV6-1 to TRBJ1-2; TRBD1 agrees at 8 bases. Germline CDR1 is MNHNS and CDR2 is SASEGT. This CDR3 has 13 amino acids. J was trimmed by 6 bases and V by 7 bases; bases with no gene match: 7. CDR3 DNA sequence: TGTGCCAGCACCCTGACAGGGGCGGATGGCTACACCTTC. It codes for CASTLTGADGYTF.

In its sample, this clonotype was seen a few times. J is TRBJ2-7 and V is TRBV27; D is perhaps TRBD1 (6 bases). The CDR3 contains 15 residues. V was cut by 6 bases and J by 1 base, with 16 bases left in between. CDR1 is MNHEY, CDR2 SMNVEV, per germline (reference sequence). Here the CDR3 reads CASSRRTEASYEQYF. DNA for the CDR3: TGTGCCAGCAGCCGGAGGACAGAGGCTTCCTACGAGCAGTACTTC.

This clonotype has only a few counts. The chain uses TRBV29-1 and TRBJ2-6, with D maybe TRBD2 (5 bases). Trimming left V 6 bases short and J 0 bases short, with 18 bases between. In germline, CDR1 is SQVTM, CDR2 ANQGSEA. CDR3 length: 17 amino acids. The chain's CDR3 is CSVPLQRRPSGANVLTF. CDR3 nucleotides: TGCAGCGTCCCATTACAGCGGAGGCCCTCTGGGGCCAACGTCCTGACTTTC.

This clonotype occurred many times. The chain couples TRBV29-1 to TRBJ2-7, with 8 bases lining up with TRBD1. The J segment lost 2 bases and the V segment lost 6 bases, leaving 3 bases of the junction unmatched. The CDR3 is 12 amino acids. The germline V gene has CDR1 SQVTM and CDR2 ANQGSEA. CDR3 amino acids: CSVGTGTYEQYF. The CDR3, as DNA: TGCAGCGTGGGGACAGGTACCTACGAGCAGTACTTC.

This clonotype was counted a few times. The chain couples TRBV29-1 to TRBJ2-5; tentatively, D is TRBD1 (6 bases). In germline, CDR1 is SQVTM, CDR2 ANQGSEA. The CDR3 runs 12 residues. V lost 8 bases and J lost 2, with 12 bases in between. CDR3 amino acids: CSHSQGQETQYF. The CDR3 coding sequence is TGCAGCCACTCCCAGGGGCAAGAGACCCAGTACTTC.

In this sample, this clonotype turned up many times. The J gene is TRBJ2-7, the V gene TRBV25-1; perhaps TRBD1 as D (5 bases). Germline lookup yields CDR1 MGHDK and CDR2 SYGVNS. V lost 2 bases and J lost 3, with 8 bases in between. The CDR3 is 13 residues long. Written as DNA, the CDR3 is TGTGCCAGCAGTGAACCAGGGATCTACGAGCAGTACTTC. Translating it yields CASSEPGIYEQYF.

This clonotype has ten or more counts. This sequence joins TRBV29-1 and TRBJ2-1; the D gene is possibly TRBD2 (5 bases). CDR1 and CDR2 from the germline V gene are SQVTM and ANQGSEA. This CDR3 is 16 amino acids long. Deletions cut 1 base from V and 0 bases from J, with 13 bases between. CDR3 amino acids: CSVEGGDFTSYNEQFF. CDR3 in DNA: TGCAGCGTTGAAGGGGGAGATTTCACCTCCTACAATGAGCAGTTCTTC.

This clonotype was seen a handful of times. The CDR3 here is CASMRTVQNTEAFF. CDR3 nucleotides: TGTGCCAGCATGCGGACAGTCCAGAACACTGAAGCTTTCTTT. The chain links TRBV6-1 to TRBJ1-1, with D possibly TRBD1 on 6 matching bases. V was trimmed by 7 bases and J by 1 base, leaving 13 bases between them. The CDR3 contains 14 residues. Germline values: CDR1 MNHNS, CDR2 SASEGT.

Only a few counts were recorded for this clonotype. The chain carries TRBV7-2 and TRBJ2-3; D is unclear. Germline CDR1 is SGHTA and CDR2 is FQGNSA. V lost 1 base and J 10 bases, leaving 9 bases between the germline ends. This CDR3 is built from 12 residues. The CDR3 protein is CASSLDNRPQYF. CDR3 DNA sequence: TGTGCCAGCAGCTTAGATAATAGGCCGCAGTATTTT.

On this clonotype itself: Being one base from a much bigger clone, this may be a read error. The gene calls are TRBV11-2 and TRBJ1-1, with a tentative D call TRBD1 (5 bases). The CDR3 contains 16 residues. From germline, CDR1 is SGHAT and CDR2 FQNNGV. The CDR3, as DNA: TGTGCCAGCAACCCTAGGGGTCAGGGCGCAGGGACTGCAGCTTTCTTT. It is translated as CASNPRGQGAGTAAFF.

As concerns this clonotype: Given a much more abundant clone one base away, this may be a read error. The chain combines TRBV12-5 with TRBJ1-1; D is ambiguous. There are 10 residues in the CDR3. From germline, CDR1 is LGHNT and CDR2 FRNRAP. CDR3 loop: CGSGFPEAFF. CDR3 nucleotide sequence: TGTGGTAGTGGTTTCCCTGAAGCTTTCTTT. The whole variable domain, remainder taken from reference TRBV12-5 and TRBJ1-1, is DARVTQTPRHKVTEMGQEVTMRCQPILGHNTVFWYRQTMMQGLELLAYFRNRAPLDDSGMPKDRFSAEMPDATLATLKIQPSEPRDSAVYFCGSGFPEAFFGQGTRLTVV.

This clonotype showed up many times. V and J are TRBV12-3 or TRBV12-4 and TRBJ1-1, with D possibly TRBD1 on 5 matching bases. The CDR3 sequence is 13 residues long. The V gene lost 5 bases and the J gene lost 4 bases, with 11 bases spanning the gap. The CDR3: CASSPGTVTEAFF. The CDR3 DNA sequence: TGTGCCAGCAGTCCAGGGACCGTCACTGAAGCTTTCTTT.

The CDR3 reads CASSLVAEQETQYF. CDR3 bases: TGCGCCAGCAGCTTGGTTGCAGAACAAGAGACCCAGTACTTC. This rearrangement joins TRBV5-1 to TRBJ2-5; no clear D. The germline gives CDR1 SGHRS, CDR2 YFSETQ. The CDR3 contains 14 residues. The ends were cut back, 0 bases at V and 2 bases at J, with 8 bases in the middle.

This clonotype was counted at least ten times. V and J are TRBV5-1 and TRBJ2-6; TRBD1 agrees at 8 bases. The germline CDR1 and CDR2 sequences are SGHRS and YFSETQ. V was clipped by 3 bases and J by 2 bases; unmatched bases: 7. The CDR3 contains 17 residues. The CDR3 DNA follows: TGCGCCAGCAGCTCGGGACAGGATTCTGCTGGGGCCAACGTCCTGACTTTC. Protein sequence: CASSSGQDSAGANVLTF.

This clonotype was seen only a few times. The chain is built from TRBV6-2 or TRBV6-3 and TRBJ1-2; D call uncertain. Trimming pared 0 bases from V and 7 bases from J, leaving 9 bases between. Germline values: CDR1 MNHEY, CDR2 SVGEGT. The CDR3 covers 13 residues. The CDR3 DNA sequence: TGTGCCAGCAGTTACTCGAATGCGGGTGGCTACACCTTC. Amino acid sequence: CASSYSNAGGYTF.

This clonotype was picked up a small number of times. The chain is built from TRBV7-7 and TRBJ1-3, with TRBD1 matching over 8 bases. Per germline, CDR1 SSHAT and CDR2 FNYEAQ (reference sequence). The CDR3 is made up of 15 amino acids. V shed 5 bases, J shed 0 bases, and the junction held 3 bases outside the gene matches. The CDR3 is CASSVDRGSGNTIYF. CDR3 coding DNA: TGTGCCAGCAGCGTCGACAGGGGCTCTGGAAACACCATATATTTT.

This clonotype was counted many times. The chain employs TRBV5-5 and TRBJ1-5; D is unresolved. V shed 0 bases and J shed 3 bases, with 10 bases lying between them. Germline V CDR1 and CDR2: SGHKS, YYEKEE (reference sequence). This CDR3 has 15 amino acids. CDR3 nucleotides: TGTGCCAGCAGCTTGGCGGATTCCCACAATCAGCCCCAGCATTTT. Residues: CASSLADSHNQPQHF.

This clonotype was picked up a small number of times. The rearrangement links TRBV20-1 to TRBJ2-3; 8 positions agree with TRBD2. The V and J ends lost 5 bases and 2 bases, in that order; junction bases with no gene match: 12. CDR3 size: 16 residues. Germline CDR1 and CDR2: DFQATT and SNEGSKA (reference sequence). This CDR3 reads CSARPLSGRPTDTQYF. The DNA of the CDR3 is TGCAGTGCTCGCCCGCTCAGCGGGAGACCCACAGATACGCAGTATTTT.